This T cell receptor (beta chain) emerged from a study of shared clonotypes between healthy human individuals. Study-level information: The study used three CD4 naive, three CD4 memory, two CD8 naive and one CD8 memory plate per donor.

General observations from the study: The authors sampled blood alone, and tissue repertoires likely differ. A few donors shared around 5.2% of their naive CD4 clonotypes.

Details on this clone: The target antigen is unknown.

V lost 2 bases, J lost 9 bases, and 12 bases stayed unmatched. Germline assignment: CDR1 MNHEY and CDR2 SVGAGI. This CDR3 region has 16 residues. The data were produced by immunoSEQ multiplex PCR, yet TCRdb's version contains in-frame clones alone and is incomplete. The sample yields 1,100,000 or so clones, 78% seen once. The sequence was collected from a young man in good health. Some clones in this sample may be carry-over from other donors' samples. The rearrangement links TRBV6-5 to TRBJ2-3; 9 bases agree with TRBD1. Sequencing was done on a sample of memory CD4+ T cells from PBMCs. The sample's subset: CD45RA-negative fraction. CDR3 in DNA: TGTGCCAGCAGTTACACATGGGGACAGGGAAGTTCGACGCAGTATTTT. This gives the protein CASSYTWGQGSSTQYF.